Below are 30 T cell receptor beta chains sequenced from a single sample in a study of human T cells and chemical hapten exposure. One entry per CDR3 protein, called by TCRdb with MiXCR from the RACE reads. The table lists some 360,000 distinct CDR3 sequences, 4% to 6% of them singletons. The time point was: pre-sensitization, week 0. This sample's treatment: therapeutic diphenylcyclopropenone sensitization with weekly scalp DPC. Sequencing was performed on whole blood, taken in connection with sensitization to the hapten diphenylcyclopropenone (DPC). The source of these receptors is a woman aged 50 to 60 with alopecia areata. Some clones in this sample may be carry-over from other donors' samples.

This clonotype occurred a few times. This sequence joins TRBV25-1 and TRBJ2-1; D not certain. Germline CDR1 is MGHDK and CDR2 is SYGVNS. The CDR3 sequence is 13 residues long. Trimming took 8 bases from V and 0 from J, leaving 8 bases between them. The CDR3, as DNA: TGTGCCAGCGCCTTCTCCTCCTACAATGAGCAGTTCTTC. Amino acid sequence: CASAFSSYNEQFF.

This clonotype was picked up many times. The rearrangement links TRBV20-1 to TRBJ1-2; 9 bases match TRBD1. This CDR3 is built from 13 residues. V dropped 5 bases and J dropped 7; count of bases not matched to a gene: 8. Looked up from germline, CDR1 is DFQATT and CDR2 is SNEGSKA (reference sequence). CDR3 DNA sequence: TGCAGTGCTCCGGACAGGGGAGCTTTTGGCTACACCTTC. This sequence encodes CSAPDRGAFGYTF.

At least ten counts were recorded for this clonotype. Written as DNA, the CDR3 is TGCAGTGTTTCTAAAATTGCCGAAGGGGGCAGAGGAACAGATACGCAGTATTTT. It encodes CSVSKIAEGGRGTDTQYF. The genes are TRBV20-1 and TRBJ2-3, with 7 bases matching TRBD1. The CDR3 totals 18 residues. Trimming at V came to 7 bases and at J to 3 bases, leaving 22 bases not matched to a gene. Germline V gene lookup returns CDR1 DFQATT and CDR2 SNEGSKA (reference sequence).

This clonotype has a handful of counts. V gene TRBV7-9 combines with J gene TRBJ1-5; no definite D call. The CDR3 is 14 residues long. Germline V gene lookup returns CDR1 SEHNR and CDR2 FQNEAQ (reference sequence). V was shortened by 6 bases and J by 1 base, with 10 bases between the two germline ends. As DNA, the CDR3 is TGTGCCAGCAGTTCAGGCGGCAGCAATCAGCCCCAGCATTTT. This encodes CASSSGGSNQPQHF.

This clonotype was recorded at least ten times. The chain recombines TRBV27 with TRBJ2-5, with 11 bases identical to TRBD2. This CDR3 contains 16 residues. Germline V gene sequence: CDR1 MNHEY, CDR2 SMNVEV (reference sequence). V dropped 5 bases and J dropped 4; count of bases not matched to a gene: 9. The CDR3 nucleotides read TGTGCCAGCAGTCCCCTGACTAGCGGGGCCGGAGAGACCCAGTACTTC. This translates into CASSPLTSGAGETQYF.

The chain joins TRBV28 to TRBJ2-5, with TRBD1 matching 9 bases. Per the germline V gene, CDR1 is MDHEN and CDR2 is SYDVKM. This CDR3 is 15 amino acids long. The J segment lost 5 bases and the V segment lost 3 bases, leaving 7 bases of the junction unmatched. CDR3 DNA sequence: TGTGCCAGCAGTTTTATACGTGGACAGGGGGAGACCCAGTACTTC. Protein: CASSFIRGQGETQYF.

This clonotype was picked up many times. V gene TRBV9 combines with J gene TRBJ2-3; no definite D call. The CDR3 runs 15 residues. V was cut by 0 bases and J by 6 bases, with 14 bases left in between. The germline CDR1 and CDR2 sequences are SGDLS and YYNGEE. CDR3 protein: CASSVDDPLRDTQYF. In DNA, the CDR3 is TGTGCCAGCAGCGTAGATGACCCCCTCAGGGATACGCAGTATTTT. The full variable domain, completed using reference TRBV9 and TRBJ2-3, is DSGVTQTPKHLITATGQRVTLRCSPRSGDLSVYWYQQSLDQGLQFLIQYYNGEERAKGNILERFSAQQFPDLHSELNLSSLELGDSALYFCASSVDDPLRDTQYFGPGTRLTVL.

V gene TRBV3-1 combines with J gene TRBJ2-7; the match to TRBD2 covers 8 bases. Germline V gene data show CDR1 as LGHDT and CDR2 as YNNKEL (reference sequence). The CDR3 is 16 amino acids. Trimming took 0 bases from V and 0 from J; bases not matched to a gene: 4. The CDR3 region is CASSQDAGGSSYEQYF. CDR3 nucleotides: TGTGCCAGCAGCCAAGACGCGGGGGGAAGCTCCTACGAGCAGTACTTC.

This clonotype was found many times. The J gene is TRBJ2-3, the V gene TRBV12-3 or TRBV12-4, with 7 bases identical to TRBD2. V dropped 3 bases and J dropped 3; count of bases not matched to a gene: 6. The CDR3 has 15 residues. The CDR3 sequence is CASSLGGVTTDTQYF. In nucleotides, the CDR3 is TGTGCCAGCAGTTTGGGAGGGGTTACGACAGATACGCAGTATTTT.

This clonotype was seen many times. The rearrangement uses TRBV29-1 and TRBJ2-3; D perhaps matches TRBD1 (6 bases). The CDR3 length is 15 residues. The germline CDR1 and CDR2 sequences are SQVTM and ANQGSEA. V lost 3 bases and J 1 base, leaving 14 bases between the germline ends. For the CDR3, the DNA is TGCAGCGTTGATGGGGTAGGGGGAGGCACAGATACGCAGTATTTT. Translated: CSVDGVGGGTDTQYF.

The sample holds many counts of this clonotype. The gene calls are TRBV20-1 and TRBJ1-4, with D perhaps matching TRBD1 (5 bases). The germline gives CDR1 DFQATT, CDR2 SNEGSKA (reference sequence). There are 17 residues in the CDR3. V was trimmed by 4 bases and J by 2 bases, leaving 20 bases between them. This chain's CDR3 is CSAINPRGSGTNEKLFF. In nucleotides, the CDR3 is TGCAGTGCTATTAATCCCCGGGGGTCAGGCACTAATGAAAAACTGTTTTTT.

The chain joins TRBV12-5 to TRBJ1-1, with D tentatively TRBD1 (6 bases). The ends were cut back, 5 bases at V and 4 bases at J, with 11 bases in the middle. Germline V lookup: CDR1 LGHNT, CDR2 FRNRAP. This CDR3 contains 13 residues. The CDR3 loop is CASGIQGFTEAFF. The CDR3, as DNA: TGTGCTAGTGGTATACAGGGATTCACTGAAGCTTTCTTT.

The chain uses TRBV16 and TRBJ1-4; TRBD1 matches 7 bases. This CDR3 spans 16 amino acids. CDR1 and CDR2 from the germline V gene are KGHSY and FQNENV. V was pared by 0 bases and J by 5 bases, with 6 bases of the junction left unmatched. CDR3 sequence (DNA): TGTGCCAGCAGCCAATCGGAAGCCAGGGGGAATGAAAAACTGTTTTTT. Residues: CASSQSEARGNEKLFF.

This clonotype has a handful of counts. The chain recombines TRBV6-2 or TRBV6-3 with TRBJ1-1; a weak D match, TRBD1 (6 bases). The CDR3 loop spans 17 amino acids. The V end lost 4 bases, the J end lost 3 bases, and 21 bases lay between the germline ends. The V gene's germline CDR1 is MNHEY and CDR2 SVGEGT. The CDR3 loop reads CASSLRSLRQEHTEAFF. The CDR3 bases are TGTGCCAGCAGTTTAAGAAGCCTCCGACAGGAACACACTGAAGCTTTCTTT.

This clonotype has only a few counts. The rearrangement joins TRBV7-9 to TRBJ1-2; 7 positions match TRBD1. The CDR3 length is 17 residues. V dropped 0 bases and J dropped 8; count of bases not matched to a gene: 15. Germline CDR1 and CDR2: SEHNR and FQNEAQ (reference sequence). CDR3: CASSLAQGGSSALGYTF. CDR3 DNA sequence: TGTGCCAGCAGCTTAGCCCAGGGGGGAAGCTCTGCCCTCGGCTACACCTTC.

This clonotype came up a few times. The CDR3 DNA reads TGTGCCAGCATAAAGCGGGGTTTCACAGATACGCAGTATTTT. Its protein product is CASIKRGFTDTQYF. The chain recombines TRBV7-2 with TRBJ2-3; 7 bases match TRBD2. The CDR3 contains 14 residues. Unmatched junction bases numbered 6, after V lost 7 bases and J lost 2 bases. Germline lookup yields CDR1 SGHTA and CDR2 FQGNSA.

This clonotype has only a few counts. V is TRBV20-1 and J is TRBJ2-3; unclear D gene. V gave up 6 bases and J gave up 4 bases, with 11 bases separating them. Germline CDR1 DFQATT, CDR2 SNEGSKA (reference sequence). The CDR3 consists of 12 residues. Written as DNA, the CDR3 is TGCAGTGCCCGCGGAGTAGCAGATACGCAGTATTTT. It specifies CSARGVADTQYF.

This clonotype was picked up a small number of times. This CDR3 is CASSPQRTGNGQPQHF. As DNA, the CDR3 is TGTGCCAGCTCACCACAGCGAACAGGGAATGGTCAGCCCCAGCATTTT. The rearrangement uses TRBV18 and TRBJ1-5; D is perhaps TRBD1 (6 bases). From germline, CDR1 is KGHSH and CDR2 LQKENI. The CDR3 covers 16 residues. The V end lost 1 base, the J end lost 6 bases, and 16 bases lay between the germline ends.

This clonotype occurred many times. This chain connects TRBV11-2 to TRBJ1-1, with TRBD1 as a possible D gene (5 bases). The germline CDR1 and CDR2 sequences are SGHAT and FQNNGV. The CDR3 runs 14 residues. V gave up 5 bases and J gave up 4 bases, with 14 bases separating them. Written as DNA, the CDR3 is TGTGCCAGCAGCCTCCAACAGGAAGGCACTGAAGCTTTCTTT. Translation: CASSLQQEGTEAFF.

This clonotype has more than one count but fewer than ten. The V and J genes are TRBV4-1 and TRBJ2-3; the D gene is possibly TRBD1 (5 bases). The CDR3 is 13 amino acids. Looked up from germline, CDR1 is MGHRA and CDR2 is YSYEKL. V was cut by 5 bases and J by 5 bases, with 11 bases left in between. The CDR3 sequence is CASSGQQVDTQYF. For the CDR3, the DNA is TGCGCCAGCAGCGGGCAACAGGTAGATACGCAGTATTTT.

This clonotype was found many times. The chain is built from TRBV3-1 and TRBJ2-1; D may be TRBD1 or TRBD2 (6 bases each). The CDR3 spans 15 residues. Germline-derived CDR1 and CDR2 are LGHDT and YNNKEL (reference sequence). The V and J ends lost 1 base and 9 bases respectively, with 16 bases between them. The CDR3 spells CASSQVTGRLGEQFF. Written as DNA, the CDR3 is TGTGCCAGCAGCCAAGTTACAGGGAGGTTGGGTGAGCAGTTCTTC.

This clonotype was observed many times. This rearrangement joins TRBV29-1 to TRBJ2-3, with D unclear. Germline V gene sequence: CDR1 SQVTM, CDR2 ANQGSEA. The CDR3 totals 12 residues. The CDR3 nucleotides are TGCACCATTCGGTATCAGACAGATACGCAGTATTTT. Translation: CTIRYQTDTQYF.

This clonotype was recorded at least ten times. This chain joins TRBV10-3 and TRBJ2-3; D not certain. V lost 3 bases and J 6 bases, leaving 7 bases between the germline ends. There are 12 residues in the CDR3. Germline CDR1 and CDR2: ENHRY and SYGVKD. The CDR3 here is CAISDYMDTQYF. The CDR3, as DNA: TGTGCCATCAGTGATTATATGGATACGCAGTATTTT.

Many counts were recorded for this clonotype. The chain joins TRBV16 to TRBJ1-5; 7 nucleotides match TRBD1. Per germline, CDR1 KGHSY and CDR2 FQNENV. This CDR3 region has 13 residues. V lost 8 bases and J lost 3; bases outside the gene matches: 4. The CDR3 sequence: CASLGQFNQPQHF. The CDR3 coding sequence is TGTGCCAGCCTGGGACAGTTCAATCAGCCCCAGCATTTT. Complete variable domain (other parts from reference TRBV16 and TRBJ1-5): GEEVAQTPKHLVRGEGQKAKLYCAPIKGHSYVFWYQQVLKNEFKFLISFQNENVFDETGMPKERFSAKCLPNSPCSLEIQATKLEDSAVYFCASLGQFNQPQHFGDGTRLSIL.

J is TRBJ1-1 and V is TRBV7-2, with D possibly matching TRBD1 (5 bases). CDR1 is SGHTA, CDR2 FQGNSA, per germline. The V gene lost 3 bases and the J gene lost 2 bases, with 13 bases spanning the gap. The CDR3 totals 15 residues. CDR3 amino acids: CASSLTVGPNTEAFF. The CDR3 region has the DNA TGTGCCAGCAGCTTGACCGTGGGACCAAACACTGAAGCTTTCTTT.

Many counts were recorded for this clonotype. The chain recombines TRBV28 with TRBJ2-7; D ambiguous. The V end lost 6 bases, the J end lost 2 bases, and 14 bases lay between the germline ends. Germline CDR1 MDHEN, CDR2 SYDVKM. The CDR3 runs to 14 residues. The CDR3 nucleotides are TGTGCCAGCAGCCCACGGGCTAGAACCTACGAGCAGTACTTC. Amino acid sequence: CASSPRARTYEQYF. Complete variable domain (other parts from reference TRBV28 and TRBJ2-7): DVKVTQSSRYLVKRTGEKVFLECVQDMDHENMFWYRQDPGLGLRLIYFSYDVKMKEKGDIPEGYSVSREKKERFSLILESASTNQTSMYLCASSPRARTYEQYFGPGTRLTVT.

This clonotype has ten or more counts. The CDR3 region has the DNA TGTGCCAGCAGAGGGGACGGTAACACTGAAGCTTTCTTT. Translated, it gives CASRGDGNTEAFF. This rearrangement joins TRBV12-3 or TRBV12-4 to TRBJ1-1; the D gene is possibly TRBD1 (5 bases). The CDR3 has 13 amino acids. Trimming stripped 6 bases from V and 2 bases from J, with 10 bases between.

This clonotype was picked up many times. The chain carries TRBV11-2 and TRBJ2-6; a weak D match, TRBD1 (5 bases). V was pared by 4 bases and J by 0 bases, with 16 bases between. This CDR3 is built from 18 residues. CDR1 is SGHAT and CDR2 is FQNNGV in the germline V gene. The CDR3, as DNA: TGTGCCAGCAGCTATTGGAACAGGCCGCCCTCTGGGGCCAACGTCCTGACTTTC. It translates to CASSYWNRPPSGANVLTF.

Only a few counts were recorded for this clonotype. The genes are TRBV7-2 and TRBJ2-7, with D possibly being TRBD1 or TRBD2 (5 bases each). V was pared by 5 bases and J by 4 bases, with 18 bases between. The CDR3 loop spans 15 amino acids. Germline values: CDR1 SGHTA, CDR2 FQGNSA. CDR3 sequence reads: CASSARDLWLYEQYF. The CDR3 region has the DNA TGTGCCAGCAGCGCCCGGGACCTTTGGCTATACGAGCAGTACTTC.

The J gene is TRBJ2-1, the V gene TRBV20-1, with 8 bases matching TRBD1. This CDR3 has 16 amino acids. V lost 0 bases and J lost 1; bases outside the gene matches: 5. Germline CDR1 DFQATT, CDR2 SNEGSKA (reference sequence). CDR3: CSARDPGTGSYNEQFF. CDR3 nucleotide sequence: TGCAGTGCTAGAGATCCCGGGACAGGTTCCTACAATGAGCAGTTCTTC.